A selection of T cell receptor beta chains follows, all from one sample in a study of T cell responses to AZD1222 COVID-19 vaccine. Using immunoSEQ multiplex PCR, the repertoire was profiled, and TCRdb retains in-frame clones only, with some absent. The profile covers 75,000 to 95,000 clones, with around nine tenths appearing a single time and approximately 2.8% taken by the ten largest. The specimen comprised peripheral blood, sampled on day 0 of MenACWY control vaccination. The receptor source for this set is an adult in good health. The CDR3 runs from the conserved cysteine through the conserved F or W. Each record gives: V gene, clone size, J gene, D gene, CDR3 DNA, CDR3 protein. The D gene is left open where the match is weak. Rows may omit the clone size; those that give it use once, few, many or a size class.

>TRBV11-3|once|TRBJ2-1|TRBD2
TGTGCCAGCAGCCCGACCGGGGGGGGTGGCAATGAGCAGTTCTTC
CASSPTGGGGNEQFF
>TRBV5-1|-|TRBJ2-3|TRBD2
TGCGCCAGCAGCCCGCGACTAGCGGTTAGCACAGATACGCAGTATTTT
CASSPRLAVSTDTQYF
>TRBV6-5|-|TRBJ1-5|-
TGTGCCAGCAGTTTGAATAGCAATCAGCCCCAGCATTTT
CASSLNSNQPQHF
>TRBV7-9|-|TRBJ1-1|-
TGTGCCAGCAGCCCCCGGACAGTTAACACTGAAGCTTTCTTT
CASSPRTVNTEAFF
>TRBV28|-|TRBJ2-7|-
TGTGCCAGCACCCCCGGGGGATTAGACGAGCAGTACTTC
CASTPGGLDEQYF
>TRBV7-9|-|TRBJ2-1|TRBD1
TGTGCCAGCAGCTCGGACAGGGTAAGGAGGAATGAGCAGTTCTTC
CASSSDRVRRNEQFF
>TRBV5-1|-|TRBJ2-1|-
TGCGCCAGCAGCTTGGACAGGGCTGCCTACAATGAGCAGTTCTTC
CASSLDRAAYNEQFF
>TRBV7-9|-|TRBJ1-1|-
TGTGCCAGCAGCTTAGCAGGGTCTCGCGAAGCTTTCTTT
CASSLAGSREAFF
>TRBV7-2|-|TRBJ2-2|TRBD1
TGTGCCAGCAGCCTACAGGGGGCCGTCGGGGAGCTGTTTTTT
CASSLQGAVGELFF
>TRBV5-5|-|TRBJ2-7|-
TGTGCCAGCAGCTCGGACATTCGCTCCTACGAGCAGTACTTC
CASSSDIRSYEQYF
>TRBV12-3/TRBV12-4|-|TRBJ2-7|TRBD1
TGTGCCAGCAGAATCACAGGGGAGTACGAGCAGTACTTC
CASRITGEYEQYF
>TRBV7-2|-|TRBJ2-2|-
TGTGCCAGCAGCCACTCACTCCAAACCGGATACACCGGGGAGCTGTTTTTT
CASSHSLQTGYTGELFF
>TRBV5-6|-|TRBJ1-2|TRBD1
TGTGCCAGCAGCTTGGGAGGGGGCCGCGGCTATGGCTACACCTTC
CASSLGGGRGYGYTF
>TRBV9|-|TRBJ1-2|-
TGTGCCAGCAGTGACGACAGCTATGGCTACACCTTC
CASSDDSYGYTF
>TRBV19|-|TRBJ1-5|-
TGTGCCAGTAGTATAGGGACACGGTCGGGTAATCAGCCCCAGCATTTT
CASSIGTRSGNQPQHF
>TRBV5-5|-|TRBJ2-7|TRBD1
TGTGCCAGCAGCTCGGGACAGGCCTCCTACGAGCAGTACTTC
CASSSGQASYEQYF
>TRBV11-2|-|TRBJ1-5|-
TGTGCCAGCGGGCAGGGGCGTAATCAGCCCCAGCATTTT
CASGQGRNQPQHF
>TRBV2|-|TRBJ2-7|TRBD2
TGTGCCAGCAGTCGTCTAGCGGGAAGCTACGAGCAGTACTTC
CASSRLAGSYEQYF
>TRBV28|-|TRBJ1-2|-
TGTGCCAGCAAGTTTGTAGTATCCCATGGCTACACCTTC
CASKFVVSHGYTF
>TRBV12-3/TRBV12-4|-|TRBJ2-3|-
TGTGCCACAAGCGCCCTCACAGATACGCAGTATTTT
CATSALTDTQYF
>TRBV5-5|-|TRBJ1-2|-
TGTGCCAGCAGCTTGGCCTCAGATTCTGCGACTAAAGGCTACACCTTC
CASSLASDSATKGYTF
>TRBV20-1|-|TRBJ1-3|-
TGCAGTGCTAGTGACAGACGGCCAGGAAACACCATATATTTT
CSASDRRPGNTIYF
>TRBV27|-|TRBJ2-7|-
TGTGCCAGCAGTCTTCGACATCGGAACACCTACGAGCAGTACTTC
CASSLRHRNTYEQYF
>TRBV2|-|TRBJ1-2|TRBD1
TGTGCCAGCAGTGGTGGGACAGGGCTAGGACTCGGCTACACCTTC
CASSGGTGLGLGYTF
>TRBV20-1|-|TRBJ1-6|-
TGCAGTGCTAGTTCTGGGAGCTCCTATAATTCACCCCTCCACTTT
CSASSGSSYNSPLHF
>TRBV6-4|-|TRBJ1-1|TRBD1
TGTGCCAGCAGTGCAGACAGGGGCACTGAAGCTTTCTTT
CASSADRGTEAFF